The 15 T cell receptor beta chains reported below all come from one sample, sequenced in a study of OX40 agonist ivuxolimab in advanced cancers. Measured with immunoSEQ multiplex PCR; TCRdb has only the in-frame clones, and not every one. The repertoire holds approximately 74,000 clones, around nine tenths seen once, with 5% to 7% in the top ten. The source material was CD4+ or CD8+ T cells sorted from blood, sampled in a trial of the OX40 agonist ivuxolimab. The receptors were gathered from an adult with an advanced solid tumor such as melanoma, head and neck, liver or kidney cancer.

This chain links TRBV6-1 with TRBJ2-7, with 7 bases lining up with TRBD1. CDR3 size: 12 residues. CDR1 and CDR2 from the germline V gene are MNHNS and SASEGT. J lost 1 base, V lost 7 bases, and 1 base had no gene match. CDR3 region: CASTGGSYEQYF. CDR3 coding DNA: TGTGCCAGCACAGGGGGATCCTACGAGCAGTACTTC.

CDR3 in DNA: TGTGCCATCGGTTCCCCTAGCGGGGGGCCCGACACCGGGGAGCTGTTTTTT. Protein product: CAIGSPSGGPDTGELFF. V gene TRBV10-3 combines with J gene TRBJ2-2; 11 bases map to TRBD2. CDR1 ENHRY and CDR2 SYGVKD come from the germline V gene. The junction had 11 bases not matched to a gene; V was cut back by 8 bases and J by 3 bases. The CDR3 loop spans 17 amino acids.

The chain couples TRBV5-6 to TRBJ2-5, with D perhaps given as TRBD1 or TRBD2 (5 bases each). This CDR3 has 15 residues. The germline CDR1 and CDR2 sequences are SGHDT and YYEEEE. Trimming cost V 7 bases and J 0 bases, with 16 bases left between them. The CDR3 DNA is TGTGCCAGCCGCGCTAACCGGGACCACCAAGAGACCCAGTACTTC. This gives the protein CASRANRDHQETQYF.

This chain joins TRBV14 and TRBJ2-2; D is unresolved. This CDR3 is built from 16 residues. CDR1 and CDR2 from the germline V gene are SGHDN and FVKESK. V lost 0 bases and J 7 bases, leaving 15 bases between the germline ends. CDR3 protein: CASSQDWLVGGGELFF. The CDR3 DNA sequence: TGTGCCAGCAGCCAAGATTGGCTGGTTGGTGGCGGGGAGCTGTTTTTT.

J is TRBJ2-2 and V is TRBV27; TRBD2 might be the D (6 bases). The ends were cut back, 6 bases at V and 3 bases at J, with 14 bases in the middle. Germline-derived CDR1 and CDR2 are MNHEY and SMNVEV (reference sequence). The CDR3 contains 15 residues. This CDR3 reads CASSPVWGDTGELFF. In DNA, the CDR3 is TGTGCCAGCAGCCCCGTCTGGGGGGACACCGGGGAGCTGTTTTTT.

The chain is built from TRBV5-4 and TRBJ1-3, with D perhaps matching TRBD1 (5 bases). The CDR3 loop spans 15 amino acids. Germline CDR1 is SGHNT and CDR2 is YYREEE (reference sequence). Trimming took off 4 bases at V and 7 bases at J, with 18 bases between the two ends. The CDR3: CASSPGWGPPNTIYF. DNA of the CDR3: TGTGCCAGCAGCCCCGGATGGGGCCCACCGAACACCATATATTTT.

This clone was observed a single time. As DNA, the CDR3 is TGTGCCAGCAGTACTTCCTACGAGCAGTACTTC. Its translation is CASSTSYEQYF. The chain links TRBV5-6 to TRBJ2-7, with D uncertain. The germline gives CDR1 SGHDT, CDR2 YYEEEE. The CDR3 extends over 11 amino acids. The V and J ends lost 5 bases and 1 base respectively, with 4 bases between them.

The V call is TRBV6-6, the J call TRBJ1-5; 9 nucleotides agree with TRBD1. The J segment lost 7 bases and the V segment lost 6 bases, leaving 7 bases of the junction unmatched. Germline CDR1 and CDR2: MNHNY and SVGAGI (reference sequence). CDR3 length equals 14 residues. The CDR3 loop is CASRVTGGGQPQHF. The CDR3 DNA follows: TGTGCCAGCAGAGTTACAGGGGGCGGGCAGCCCCAGCATTTT.

The CDR3, as DNA: TGTGCCAGTGGGACAGGGGGAAGTCAGCCCCAGCATTTT. It translates to CASGTGGSQPQHF. This chain links TRBV19 with TRBJ1-5, with 11 bases aligning to TRBD1. The length of the CDR3 is 13 residues. Per germline, CDR1 LNHDA and CDR2 SQIVND (reference sequence). After removal of 8 bases from V and 6 bases from J, the junction contained 3 bases not matched to a gene. The full variable domain, its missing parts supplied by reference TRBV19 and TRBJ1-5, is DGGITQSPKYLFRKEGQNVTLSCEQNLNHDAMYWYRQDPGQGLRLIYYSQIVNDFQKGDIAEGYSVSREKKESFPLTVTSAQKNPTAFYLCASGTGGSQPQHFGDGTRLSIL.

This clone appeared once. The V call is TRBV6-5, the J call TRBJ2-5; D is uncertain. This CDR3 is 14 amino acids long. Trimming removed 6 bases at V and 1 base at J, with 12 bases between. CDR1 is MNHEY, CDR2 SVGAGI, per germline. In DNA, the CDR3 is TGTGCCAGCAGCATCATTGTCGGCCAAGAGACCCAGTACTTC. Translation gives CASSIIVGQETQYF.

This chain connects TRBV5-8 to TRBJ1-2; TRBD1 matches at 9 bases. After removal of 4 bases from V and 7 bases from J, the junction contained 11 bases not matched to a gene. Germline CDR1 SGHTS, CDR2 YDEGEE. The CDR3 loop spans 15 amino acids. This CDR3 reads CASSGGTGRSPGYTF. For the CDR3, the DNA is TGTGCCAGCAGCGGCGGGACAGGGAGGAGTCCTGGCTACACCTTC.

The chain links TRBV2 to TRBJ2-7; no clear D gene. Germline lookup yields CDR1 SNHLY and CDR2 FYNNEI. CDR3 length: 14 amino acids. Trimming stripped 3 bases from V and 3 bases from J, with 12 bases between. DNA of the CDR3: TGTGCCAGCAGTGACTCGGACCTTCTCTACGAGCAGTACTTC. The encoded protein is CASSDSDLLYEQYF.

J is TRBJ2-2 and V is TRBV4-3; D ambiguous. The CDR3 sequence is 18 residues long. Germline V gives CDR1 LGHNA, CDR2 YSLEER. V lost 1 base to trimming and J lost 5 bases, with 20 bases between them. In nucleotides, the CDR3 is TGCGCCAGCAGCCAAGTAGGAGAACGCTATATGTCTACCGGGGAGCTGTTTTTT. Its protein is CASSQVGERYMSTGELFF.

The CDR3 coding sequence is TGTGCCAGCAGAATCGGACGAAGCTCCTACAATGAGCAGTTCTTC. Protein: CASRIGRSSYNEQFF. V usage is TRBV2 and J usage is TRBJ2-1, with D uncertain. The CDR3 has 15 amino acids. Germline lookup yields CDR1 SNHLY and CDR2 FYNNEI. Between the trimmed V and J ends, which lost 6 bases and 0 bases, there was a span of 12 bases.

V is TRBV4-3 and J is TRBJ2-7; 8 bases are shared with TRBD1. The CDR3 length is 15 residues. CDR1 LGHNA and CDR2 YSLEER come from the germline V gene. The J segment lost 4 bases and the V segment lost 0 bases, leaving 5 bases of the junction unmatched. In DNA, the CDR3 is TGCGCCAGCAGCCAAGAACAGGGGGATTGGTACGAGCAGTACTTC. Its translation: CASSQEQGDWYEQYF.